The subject of this entry is one T cell receptor beta chain. The specificity of this receptor is unknown. One base away there is no much larger clone; base qualities are not given. The data stem from a study of CD8 T cells in Susac syndrome (dated by TCRdb to between 2019 and 2020). About the investigation overall: Whether CD8+ T cell activation and differentiation in Susac syndrome was antigen driven was tested using repertoire sequencing. Clonality of the CD8+ T cell repertoire was compared between more than 9 healthy donors, approximately 14 Susac syndrome patients and fewer than 16 multiple sclerosis patients.

RNA was extracted using the RNeasy kit, and roughly 0.5 to 1 ug of the RNA was reverse transcribed with random hexamers. The immunoSEQ multiplex PCR assay, which covers 54 Vbeta and 13 Jbeta segments, was used to amplify TCR beta CDR3 regions. PCR amplification bias was corrected by using a synthetic template baseline for primer optimization and computational correction. Processing in the source paper ran as follows. Only productive sequences were kept, with reads annotated to V, D and J genes according to IMGT and analyzed in immunoSEQ Analyzer. To calculate clonality, Shannon entropy was normalized by log2 of the number of productive unique sequences and then subtracted from one. For each patient and control, public and private clones were evaluated within the 100 most prevalent clones. Susac-specific clones were defined as absent from healthy and MS cohorts, about 1,100 published viral clones and other ImmuneACCESS disease sequences. Through fastp at Q25 and MiXCR, TCRdb rebuilt clones from the public reads, retaining in-frame beta chains. For every CDR3 protein sequence, its rows merge into one entry that carries the most common genes and DNA. What appears here as the V and J calls and clone size reflects TCRdb's work, not the paper's. A total of some 400,000 distinct CDR3 sequences appear in this sample, approximately 85% of them only once. Approximately 0.12% of the sample goes to the ten largest clones.

The CDR3 sequence holds 14 residues, the cysteine and phenylalanine included. Here the CDR3 DNA is all that survives: 42 bases in frame from base 1. V lost 1 base and J lost 2 bases; the stretch between them is 7 bases long. The germline V gene specifies SGHRS as CDR1 and YFSETQ as CDR2. The full study reports these points: The TCR sequencing and HLA analysis was acknowledged to have included a relatively small number of individuals.

Peripheral blood CD8+ and CD4+ T cells from healthy donors, Susac syndrome patients and multiple sclerosis patients were profiled by high-throughput TCR beta sequencing. Multiple sclerosis controls were treatment-naive patients with stable or active relapsing-remitting disease fulfilling revised McDonald criteria. CD8+ TEMRA cells were enriched by FACS, while bulk CD8+ and CD4+ T cells were purified by magnetic negative isolation. Blood was collected in EDTA tubes and processed within 24 hours, with PBMCs isolated through density gradient centrifugation. PBMCs intended for TCR sequencing were cryopreserved in liquid nitrogen and were subsequently thawed in a 37 degrees C water bath. A purity of at least 90% was achieved for sorted or isolated CD4+, CD8+ and CD8+ TEMRA cells.

This receptor chain uses TRBV5-1 and TRBJ2-1; no D gene is confidently identified. The sequence derives from a human donor with multiple sclerosis. The specimen was CD8+ T cells from PBMCs. The CDR3 reads as follows: CASSLNDAYNEQFF. At the DNA level, the sequence is TGCGCCAGCAGCTTGAACGACGCCTACAATGAGCAGTTCTTC. With all but the CDR3 taken from the reference TRBV5-1 and TRBJ2-1 genes, the full variable domain is: KAGVTQTPRYLIKTRGQQVTLSCSPISGHRSVSWYQQTPGQGLQFLFEYFSETQRNKGNFPGRFSGRQFSNSRSEMNVSTLELGDSALYLCASSLNDAYNEQFFGPGTRLTVL.